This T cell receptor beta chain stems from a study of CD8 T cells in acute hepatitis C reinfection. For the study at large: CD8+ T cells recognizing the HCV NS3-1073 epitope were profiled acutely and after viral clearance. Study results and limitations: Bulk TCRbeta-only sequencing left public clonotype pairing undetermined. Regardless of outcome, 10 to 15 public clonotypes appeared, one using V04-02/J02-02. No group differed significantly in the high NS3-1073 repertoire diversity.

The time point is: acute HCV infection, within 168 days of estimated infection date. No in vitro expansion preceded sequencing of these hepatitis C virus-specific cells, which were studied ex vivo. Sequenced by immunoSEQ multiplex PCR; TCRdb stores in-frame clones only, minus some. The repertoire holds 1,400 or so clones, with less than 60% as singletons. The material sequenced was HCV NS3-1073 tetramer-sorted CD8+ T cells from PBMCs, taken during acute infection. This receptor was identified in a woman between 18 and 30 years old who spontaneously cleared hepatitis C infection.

The CDR3 DNA reads as TGTGCCAGCAGCTTAGAAGCAGGTCCGTGGGGTGAAGCTTTCTTT. Its translation: CASSLEAGPWGEAFF. The V and J genes are TRBV11-2 and TRBJ1-1; D ambiguous. The CDR3 is 15 residues long. V lost 0 bases to trimming and J lost 7 bases, with 15 bases between them. CDR1 SGHAT and CDR2 FQNNGV come from the germline V gene. The full variable domain, with the rest looked up from reference TRBV11-2 and TRBJ1-1, is EAGVAQSPRYKIIEKRQSVAFWCNPISGHATLYWYQQILGQGPKLLIQFQNNGVVDDSQLPKDRFSAERLKGVDSTLKIQPAKLEDSAVYLCASSLEAGPWGEAFFGQGTRLTVV.